These 5 T cell receptor beta chains came from one sample sequenced in a study of shared clonotypes between healthy human individuals. Sequencing used immunoSEQ multiplex PCR; TCRdb keeps in-frame clones, though not all of them. In the table there are more than 400,000 clones, approximately 78% of which are singletons. The specimen was PBMCs. The source is a woman between 40 and 50 years old in good health. Some clones in this sample may be carry-over from other donors' samples.

V gene TRBV9 combines with J gene TRBJ2-5; 9 positions match TRBD1. The CDR3 consists of 15 residues. After removal of 0 bases from V and 5 bases from J, the junction contained 5 bases not matched to a gene. The germline CDR1 and CDR2 sequences are SGDLS and YYNGEE. CDR3 region: CASSVETGGGETQYF. CDR3 DNA: TGTGCCAGCAGCGTAGAAACAGGGGGCGGCGAGACCCAGTACTTC.

This chain connects TRBV30 to TRBJ2-3, with D possibly TRBD1 on 6 matching bases. Germline values: CDR1 GTSNPN, CDR2 SVGIG (reference sequence). Trimming took off 4 bases at V and 4 bases at J, with 12 bases between the two ends. The CDR3 sequence is 13 residues long. The CDR3 DNA reads TGTGCCTGGATGACCAAGGGGGCAGATACGCAGTATTTT. The encoded protein is CAWMTKGADTQYF. Full variable domain (missing parts from reference TRBV30 and TRBJ2-3): SQTIHQWPATLVQPVGSPLSLECTVEGTSNPNLYWYRQAAGRGLQLLFYSVGIGQISSEVPQNLSASRPQDRQFILSSKKLLLSDSGFYLCAWMTKGADTQYFGPGTRLTVL.

This clone was recorded only once. The J gene is TRBJ2-7, the V gene TRBV7-9, with D unresolved. Trimming took off 8 bases at V and 2 bases at J, with 7 bases between the two ends. This CDR3 has 11 amino acids. Per germline, CDR1 SEHNR and CDR2 FQNEAQ (reference sequence). CDR3 in amino acids: CASSVTYEQYF. The CDR3 nucleotides are TGTGCCAGCTCCGTCACCTACGAGCAGTACTTC.

This clone was seen only once. This chain uses TRBV5-1 with TRBJ2-7, with a weak D call TRBD1 (5 bases). The CDR3 is 13 amino acids. Trimming pared 1 base from V and 2 bases from J, leaving 7 bases between. CDR1 SGHRS and CDR2 YFSETQ come from the germline V gene. DNA of the CDR3: TGCGCCAGCAGCTTGTCAGGGCCCTACGAGCAGTACTTC. Protein: CASSLSGPYEQYF.

This clone was seen more than once but under ten times. J is TRBJ2-1 and V is TRBV7-3; D may be TRBD2 (6 bases). Germline assignment: CDR1 SGHTA and CDR2 FQGTGA. This CDR3 region has 15 residues. Trimming removed 2 bases at V and 0 bases at J, with 8 bases between. CDR3 sequence reads: CASSLGTSSYNEQFF. The DNA of the CDR3 is TGTGCCAGCAGCTTAGGGACTTCCTCCTACAATGAGCAGTTCTTC.